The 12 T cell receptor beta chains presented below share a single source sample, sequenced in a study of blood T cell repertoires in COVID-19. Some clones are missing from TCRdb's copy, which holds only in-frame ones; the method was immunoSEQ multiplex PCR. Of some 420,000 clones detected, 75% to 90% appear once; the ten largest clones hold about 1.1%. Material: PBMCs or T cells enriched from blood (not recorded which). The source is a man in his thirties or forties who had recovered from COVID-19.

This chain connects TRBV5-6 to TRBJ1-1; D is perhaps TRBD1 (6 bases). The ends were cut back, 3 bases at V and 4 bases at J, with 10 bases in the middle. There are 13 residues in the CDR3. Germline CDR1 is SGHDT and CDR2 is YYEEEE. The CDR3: CASSSGDGTEAFF. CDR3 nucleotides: TGTGCCAGCAGCTCAGGGGACGGCACTGAAGCTTTCTTT.

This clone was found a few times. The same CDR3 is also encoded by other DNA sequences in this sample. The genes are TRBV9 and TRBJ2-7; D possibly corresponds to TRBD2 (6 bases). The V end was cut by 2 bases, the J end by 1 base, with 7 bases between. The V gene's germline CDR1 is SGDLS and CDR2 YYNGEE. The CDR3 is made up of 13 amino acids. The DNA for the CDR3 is TGTGCCAGCAGCGTCGGGGGATCCTACGAGCAGTACTTC. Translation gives CASSVGGSYEQYF.

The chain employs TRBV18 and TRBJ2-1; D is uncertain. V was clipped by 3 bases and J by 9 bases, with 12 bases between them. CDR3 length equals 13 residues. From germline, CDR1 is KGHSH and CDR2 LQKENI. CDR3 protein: CASSPREDGEQFF. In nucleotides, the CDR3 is TGTGCCAGCTCACCTAGAGAGGATGGTGAGCAGTTCTTC.

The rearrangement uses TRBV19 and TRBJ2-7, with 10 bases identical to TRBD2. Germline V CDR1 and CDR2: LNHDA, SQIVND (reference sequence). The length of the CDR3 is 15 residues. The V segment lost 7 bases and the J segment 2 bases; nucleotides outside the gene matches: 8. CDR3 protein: CASKTLAGETYEQYF. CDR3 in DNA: TGTGCCAGTAAGACTCTAGCGGGGGAGACCTACGAGCAGTACTTC.

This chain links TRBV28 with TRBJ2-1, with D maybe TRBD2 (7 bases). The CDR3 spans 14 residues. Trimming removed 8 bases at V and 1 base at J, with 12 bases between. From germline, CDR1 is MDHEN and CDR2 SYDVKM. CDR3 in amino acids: CASYREGSYNEQFF. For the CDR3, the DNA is TGTGCCAGCTACAGGGAGGGTTCCTACAATGAGCAGTTCTTC.

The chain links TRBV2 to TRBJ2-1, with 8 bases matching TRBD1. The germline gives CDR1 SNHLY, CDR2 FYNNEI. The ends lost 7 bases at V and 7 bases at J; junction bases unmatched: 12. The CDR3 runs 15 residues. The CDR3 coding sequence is TGTGCCAGCACTTTGGACAGGGTGGGTGGAAATGAGCAGTTCTTC. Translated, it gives CASTLDRVGGNEQFF. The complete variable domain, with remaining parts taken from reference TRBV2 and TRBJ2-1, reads EPEVTQTPSHQVTQMGQEVILRCVPISNHLYFYWYRQILGQKVEFLVSFYNNEISEKSEIFDDQFSVERPDGSNFTLKIRSTKLEDSAMYFCASTLDRVGGNEQFFGPGTRLTVL.

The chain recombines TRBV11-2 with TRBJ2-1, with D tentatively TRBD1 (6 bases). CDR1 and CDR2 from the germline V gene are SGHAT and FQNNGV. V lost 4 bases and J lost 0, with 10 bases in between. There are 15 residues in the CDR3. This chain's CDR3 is CASSSRTVSYNEQFF. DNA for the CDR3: TGTGCCAGCAGCTCCAGGACAGTCTCCTACAATGAGCAGTTCTTC.

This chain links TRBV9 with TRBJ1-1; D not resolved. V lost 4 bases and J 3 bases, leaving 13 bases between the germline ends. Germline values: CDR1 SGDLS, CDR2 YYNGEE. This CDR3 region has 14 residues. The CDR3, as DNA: TGTGCCAGCAGCTTTCGGGAACAGCACACTGAAGCTTTCTTT. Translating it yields CASSFREQHTEAFF.

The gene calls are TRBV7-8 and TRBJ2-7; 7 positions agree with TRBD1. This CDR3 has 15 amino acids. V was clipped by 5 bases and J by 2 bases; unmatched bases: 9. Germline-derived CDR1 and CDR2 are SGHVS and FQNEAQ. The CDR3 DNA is TGTGCCAGCAGCCCGACCCTAGGGACAGCCTACGAGCAGTACTTC. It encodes CASSPTLGTAYEQYF.

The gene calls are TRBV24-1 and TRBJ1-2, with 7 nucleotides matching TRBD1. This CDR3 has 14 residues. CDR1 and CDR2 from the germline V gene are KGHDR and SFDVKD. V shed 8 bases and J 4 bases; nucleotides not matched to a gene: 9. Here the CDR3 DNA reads TGTGCCACCACTACCATGAGGACAGGCTATGGCTACACCTTC. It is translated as CATTTMRTGYGYTF.

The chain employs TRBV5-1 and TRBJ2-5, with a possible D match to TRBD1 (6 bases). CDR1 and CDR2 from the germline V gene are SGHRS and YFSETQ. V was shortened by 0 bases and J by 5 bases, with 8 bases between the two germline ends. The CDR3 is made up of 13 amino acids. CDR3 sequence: CASSLVQGETQYF. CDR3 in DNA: TGCGCCAGCAGCTTGGTCCAGGGGGAGACCCAGTACTTC.

The CDR3 protein is CASSLGGASRTDTQYF. The CDR3, as DNA: TGTGCCAGCAGCCTTGGGGGGGCGAGTAGAACAGATACGCAGTATTTT. The V and J genes are TRBV27 and TRBJ2-3, with TRBD2 as a possible D gene (7 bases). The CDR3 is 16 amino acids. CDR1 is MNHEY and CDR2 is SMNVEV in the germline V gene (reference sequence). Between the trimmed V and J ends, which lost 6 bases and 3 bases, there was a span of 19 bases.